The 12 T cell receptor beta chains listed next were all sequenced from one sample in a study of PD-1 blockade in mismatch repair-deficient tumors. The time point here: 10-day in vitro stimulation with candidate neoantigen peptide 6. Only in-frame clones appear in the TCRdb table, and some are missing; sequencing was by immunoSEQ multiplex PCR. The table records about 14,000 clones, roughly 86% of them present only once. No antigen has been identified for these receptors. The sample was cells cultured in vitro, taken from a patient treated with pembrolizumab. The receptors here all came from an adult with mismatch repair-deficient cancer.

The V gene is TRBV7-9, the J gene TRBJ2-1; D unclear. This CDR3 has 12 amino acids. CDR1 and CDR2 (germline): SEHNR, FQNEAQ (reference sequence). Between the trimmed V and J ends, which lost 1 base and 15 bases, there was a span of 13 bases. The CDR3 DNA reads TGTGCCAGCAGCTTAGGGACGAGATGGCGGTTCTTC. This codes for CASSLGTRWRFF.

The chain recombines TRBV7-9 with TRBJ2-1; the D gene could be TRBD1 or TRBD2 (7 bases each). This CDR3 is built from 14 residues. Trimming took off 3 bases at V and 6 bases at J, with 12 bases between the two ends. CDR1 and CDR2 (germline): SEHNR, FQNEAQ (reference sequence). CDR3 in DNA: TGTGCCAGCAGCTTGAGCGGGACAGCCAATGAGCAGTTCTTC. Its translation: CASSLSGTANEQFF.

The CDR3 sequence: CASSLGVSGVRDTQYF. The CDR3 DNA is TGTGCCAGCAGCTTAGGTGTATCGGGAGTGAGGGATACGCAGTATTTT. The V call is TRBV11-3, the J call TRBJ2-3; D possibly corresponds to TRBD2 (6 bases). CDR3 length: 16 amino acids. V lost 1 base, J lost 6 bases, and 17 bases lay in between. From germline, CDR1 is SGHNT and CDR2 YENEEA.

The V gene is TRBV28, the J gene TRBJ1-2; D is unresolved. This CDR3 contains 14 residues. Germline CDR1 reads MDHEN; CDR2 reads SYDVKM. Between the trimmed V and J ends, which lost 5 bases and 4 bases, there was a span of 14 bases. The DNA for the CDR3 is TGTGCCAGCAGTCTGCCCTTGGCCCTCTATGGCTACACCTTC. It encodes CASSLPLALYGYTF.

This chain uses TRBV28 with TRBJ1-5; D unclear. Germline CDR1 is MDHEN and CDR2 is SYDVKM. V lost 3 bases and J lost 1, with 10 bases in between. The CDR3 totals 15 residues. CDR3 in amino acids: CASSFFSNSNQPQHF. CDR3 sequence (DNA): TGTGCCAGCAGTTTTTTTTCCAACAGCAATCAGCCCCAGCATTTT.

CDR3 region: CASSLAARNGDTEAFF. Here the CDR3 DNA reads TGCGCCAGCAGCTTGGCAGCCCGAAACGGGGACACTGAAGCTTTCTTT. The chain couples TRBV5-1 to TRBJ1-1; D ambiguous. Deletions cut 0 bases from V and 3 bases from J, with 15 bases between. This CDR3 has 16 residues. Germline V lookup: CDR1 SGHRS, CDR2 YFSETQ.

The chain carries TRBV9 and TRBJ2-7, with D possibly TRBD1 on 6 matching bases. V lost 3 bases and J 3 bases, leaving 10 bases between the germline ends. This CDR3 region has 13 residues. CDR1 and CDR2 from the germline V gene are SGDLS and YYNGEE. CDR3 sequence (DNA): TGTGCCAGCAGCGAAGGGACAAACTACGAGCAGTACTTC. Residues: CASSEGTNYEQYF.

The chain is built from TRBV7-3 and TRBJ1-2, with 9 bases aligning to TRBD1. There are 14 residues in the CDR3. The V gene end was trimmed by 4 bases and the J gene end by 10 bases; junction bases not matched to a gene: 10. The V gene's germline CDR1 is SGHTA and CDR2 FQGTGA. CDR3 DNA sequence: TGTGCCAGCAGCTCACAGGGGGCCGGATTCGACTACACCTTC. It yields the protein CASSSQGAGFDYTF.

V usage is TRBV27 and J usage is TRBJ2-1; D possibly uses TRBD1 or TRBD2 (6 bases each). Germline loops: CDR1 MNHEY, CDR2 SMNVEV (reference sequence). V lost 5 bases and J 1 base, leaving 9 bases between the germline ends. The CDR3 has 14 amino acids. The CDR3 spells CASSEGGSYNEQFF. CDR3 nucleotides: TGTGCCAGCAGTGAGGGGGGTTCCTACAATGAGCAGTTCTTC.

The table lists this clone with a few counts. This chain joins TRBV18 and TRBJ1-2; D call uncertain. The CDR3 contains 13 residues. V lost 3 bases and J lost 8, with 13 bases in between. Per germline, CDR1 KGHSH and CDR2 LQKENI. The CDR3 DNA reads as TGTGCCAGCTCACCTTCCCCAGCGTGGGGCTACACCTTC. Encoded protein: CASSPSPAWGYTF.

The V and J genes are TRBV5-1 and TRBJ2-3; TRBD2 agrees at 7 bases. From germline, CDR1 is SGHRS and CDR2 YFSETQ. There are 14 residues in the CDR3. V gave up 1 base and J gave up 1 base; unmatched junction bases: 0. The CDR3 region is CASSLLAGTDTQYF. As DNA, the CDR3 is TGCGCCAGCAGCTTGCTAGCGGGCACAGATACGCAGTATTTT.

V is TRBV18 and J is TRBJ1-1, with unresolved D. V was shortened by 3 bases and J by 0 bases, with 8 bases between the two germline ends. CDR1 is KGHSH, CDR2 LQKENI, per germline. The CDR3 is 14 residues long. The CDR3 here is CASSPTHVNTEAFF. CDR3 nucleotide sequence: TGTGCCAGCTCACCTACCCACGTGAACACTGAAGCTTTCTTT.